This T cell receptor (beta chain) was recorded in a study of blood T cell repertoires in COVID-19. In the study overall: T cells, B-cell-depleted T cells, or PBMCs supplied cDNA or gDNA.

From germline, CDR1 is KGHDR and CDR2 SFDVKD. J lost 4 bases, V lost 4 bases, and 2 bases had no gene match. The CDR3 contains 13 residues. Clones were sequenced by immunoSEQ multiplex PCR, and TCRdb holds only the in-frame ones, with some missing. This sample has over 45,000 clones, with 80% to 90% found just once. The chain has TRBV24-1 and TRBJ2-5; 7 bases map to TRBD1. Material for sequencing was peripheral blood. The source is a woman over 75 with acute or convalescent COVID-19. Here the CDR3 DNA reads TGTGCCACCAGTGACGGGACAGTAGAGACCCAGTACTTC. This sequence encodes CATSDGTVETQYF.